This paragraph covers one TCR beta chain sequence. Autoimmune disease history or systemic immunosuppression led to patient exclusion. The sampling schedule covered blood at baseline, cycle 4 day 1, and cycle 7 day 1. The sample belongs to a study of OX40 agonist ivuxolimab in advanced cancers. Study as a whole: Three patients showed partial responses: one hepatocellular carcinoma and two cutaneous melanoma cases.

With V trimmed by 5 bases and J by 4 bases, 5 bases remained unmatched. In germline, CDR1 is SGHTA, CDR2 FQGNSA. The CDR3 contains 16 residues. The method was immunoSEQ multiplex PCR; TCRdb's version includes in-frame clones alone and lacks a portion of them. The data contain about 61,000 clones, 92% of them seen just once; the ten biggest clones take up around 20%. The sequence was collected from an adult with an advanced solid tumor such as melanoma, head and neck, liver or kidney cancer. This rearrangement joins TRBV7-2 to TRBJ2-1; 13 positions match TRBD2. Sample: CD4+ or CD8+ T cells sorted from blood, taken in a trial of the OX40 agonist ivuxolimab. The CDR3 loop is CASSAWTSGSYNEQFF. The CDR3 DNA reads TGTGCCAGCAGCGCGTGGACTAGCGGGAGTTACAATGAGCAGTTCTTC.